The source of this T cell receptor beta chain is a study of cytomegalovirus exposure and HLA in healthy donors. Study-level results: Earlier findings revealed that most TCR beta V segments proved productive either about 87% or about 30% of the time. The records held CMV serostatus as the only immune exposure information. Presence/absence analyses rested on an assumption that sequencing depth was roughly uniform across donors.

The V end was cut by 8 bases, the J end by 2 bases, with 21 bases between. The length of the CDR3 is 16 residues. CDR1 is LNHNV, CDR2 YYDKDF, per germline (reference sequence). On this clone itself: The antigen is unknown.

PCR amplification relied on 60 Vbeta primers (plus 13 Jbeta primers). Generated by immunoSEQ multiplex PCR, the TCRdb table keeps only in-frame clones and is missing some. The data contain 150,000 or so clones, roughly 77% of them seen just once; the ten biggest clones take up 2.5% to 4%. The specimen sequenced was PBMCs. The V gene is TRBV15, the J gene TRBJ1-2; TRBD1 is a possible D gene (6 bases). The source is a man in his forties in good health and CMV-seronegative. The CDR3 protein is CATFQSGGGQNYGYTF. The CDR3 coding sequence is TGTGCCACCTTCCAGTCGGGGGGAGGACAGAACTATGGCTACACCTTC.